A selection of T cell receptor beta chains follows, all from one sample in a study of CD8 T cells in ankylosing spondylitis. From the 5' RACE reads, TCRdb called clonotypes with MiXCR, one entry per CDR3 protein. The sample yields 200,000 to 250,000 distinct CDR3 sequences, about 10% seen once. Sequenced: blood, either unsorted or a sorted T cell fraction (not recorded which). The receptors here all came from a male donor with ankylosing spondylitis or in good health (not recorded which). Each CDR3 is given without its conserved first and last residue. Each record gives: V gene, CDR3 protein.

V gene: TRBV4-1; CDR3 protein: ASSQVGGGPEEQY
V gene: TRBV6-5; CDR3 protein: ASSYGGAYNEQF
V gene: TRBV4-2; CDR3 protein: ASSQDALAGGPRTDTQY
V gene: TRBV11-2; CDR3 protein: ASSRQGTRSHEQF
V gene: TRBV20-1; CDR3 protein: SARDTNYGYT
V gene: TRBV7-9; CDR3 protein: ASSFTATTYNEQF
V gene: TRBV27; CDR3 protein: ASSLLGQGYEQY
V gene: TRBV18; CDR3 protein: ASSGTIEEKLF
V gene: TRBV4-1; CDR3 protein: ASSQDRVGMGNIQY
V gene: TRBV4-1; CDR3 protein: ASSQVSSYEQY